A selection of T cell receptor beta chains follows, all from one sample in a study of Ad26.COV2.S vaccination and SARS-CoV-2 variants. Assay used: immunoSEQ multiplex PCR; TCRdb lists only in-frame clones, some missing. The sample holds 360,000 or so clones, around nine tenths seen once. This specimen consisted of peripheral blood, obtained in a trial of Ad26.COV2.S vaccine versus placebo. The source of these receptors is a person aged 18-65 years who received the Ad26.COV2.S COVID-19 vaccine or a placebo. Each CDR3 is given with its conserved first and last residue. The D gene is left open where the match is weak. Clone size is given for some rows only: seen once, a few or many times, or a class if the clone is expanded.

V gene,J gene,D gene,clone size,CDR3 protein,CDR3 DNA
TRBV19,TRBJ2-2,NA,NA,CASSIAGTGELFF,TGTGCCAGTAGTATAGCGGGAACCGGGGAGCTGTTTTTT
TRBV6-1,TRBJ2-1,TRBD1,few,CASSEAGQVYEQFF,TGTGCCAGCAGTGAAGCGGGACAGGTGTATGAGCAGTTCTTC
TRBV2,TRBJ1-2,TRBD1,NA,CASSMGQGRYGYTF,TGTGCCAGCAGTATGGGACAGGGGAGGTATGGCTACACCTTC
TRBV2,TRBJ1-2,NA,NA,CASISQENGYTF,TGTGCCAGCATCTCCCAGGAGAATGGCTACACCTTC
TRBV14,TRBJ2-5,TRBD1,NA,CASSPWDRGQTQYF,TGTGCCAGCAGCCCTTGGGACAGGGGGCAGACCCAGTACTTC
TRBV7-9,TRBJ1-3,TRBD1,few,CASRSMGTAHSGNTIYF,TGTGCCAGCAGATCAATGGGGACAGCTCACTCTGGAAACACCATATATTTT
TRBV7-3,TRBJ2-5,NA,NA,CASSFDNEETQYF,TGTGCCAGCAGCTTTGATAATGAAGAGACCCAGTACTTC
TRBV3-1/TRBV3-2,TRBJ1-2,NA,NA,CASSQARSVGYTF,TGTGCCAGCAGCCAAGCAAGGAGCGTAGGCTACACCTTC
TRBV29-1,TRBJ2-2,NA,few,CSVGVVSTGELFF,TGCAGCGTTGGGGTGGTGTCCACCGGGGAGCTGTTTTTT
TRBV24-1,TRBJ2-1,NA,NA,CATSDLLDNEQFF,TGTGCCACCAGTGATTTACTAGACAATGAGCAGTTCTTC
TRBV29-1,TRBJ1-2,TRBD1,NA,CSVPGTGISYGYTF,TGCAGCGTGCCGGGGACAGGGATCAGCTATGGCTACACCTTC
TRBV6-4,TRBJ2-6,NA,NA,CASSPSLGSGANVLTF,TGTGCCAGCAGTCCCTCCCTCGGCTCTGGGGCCAACGTCCTGACTTTC
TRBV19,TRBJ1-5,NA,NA,CASSIPRGGDQPQHF,TGTGCCAGTAGTATCCCGAGGGGAGGTGATCAGCCCCAGCATTTT
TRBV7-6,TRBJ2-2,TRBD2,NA,CASSLGLAGITGELFF,TGTGCCAGCAGCTTAGGGCTAGCGGGGATCACCGGGGAGCTGTTTTTT
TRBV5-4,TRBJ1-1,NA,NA,CASSLEALNTEAFF,TGTGCCAGCAGCTTGGAGGCCCTAAACACTGAAGCTTTCTTT
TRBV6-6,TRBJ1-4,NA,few,CASSFLHGEKLFF,TGTGCCAGCAGTTTTCTACACGGGGAAAAACTGTTTTTT
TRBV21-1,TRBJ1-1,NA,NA,CASTKGATVGMNTEAFF,TGTGCCAGCACCAAAGGGGCGACAGTCGGAATGAACACTGAAGCTTTCTTT
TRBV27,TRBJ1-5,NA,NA,CASRGFNQPQHF,TGTGCCAGCCGGGGCTTCAATCAGCCCCAGCATTTT
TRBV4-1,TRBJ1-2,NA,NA,CASSQVGAGGYGYTF,TGCGCCAGCAGCCAAGTTGGGGCGGGGGGCTATGGCTACACCTTC
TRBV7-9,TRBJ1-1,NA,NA,CASSLAPGNTEAFF,TGTGCCAGCAGCTTAGCGCCCGGTAACACTGAAGCTTTCTTT
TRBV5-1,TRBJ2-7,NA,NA,CASSFGVVANYEQYF,TGCGCCAGCAGCTTTGGCGTAGTGGCAAACTACGAGCAGTACTTC
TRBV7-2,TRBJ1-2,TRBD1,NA,CASSLARGQGGRGYTF,TGTGCCAGCAGCTTAGCGCGGGGACAGGGAGGTAGGGGCTACACCTTC
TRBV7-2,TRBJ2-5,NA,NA,CASSLDLAGTQYF,TGTGCCAGCAGCTTAGACCTAGCTGGGACCCAGTACTTC
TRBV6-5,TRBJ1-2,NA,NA,CASSYSTRTSGYTF,TGTGCCAGCAGTTACTCGACCAGGACCTCTGGCTACACCTTC
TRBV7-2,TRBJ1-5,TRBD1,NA,CASSRGQVGSGNQPQHF,TGTGCCAGCAGTCGAGGACAGGTCGGAAGTGGCAATCAGCCCCAGCATTTT
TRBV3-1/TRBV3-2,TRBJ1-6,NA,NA,CASSQARRGVLPLHF,TGTGCCAGCAGCCAAGCGCGCAGGGGAGTATTACCCCTCCACTTT
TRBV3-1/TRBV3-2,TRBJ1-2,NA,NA,CASSQSHSRFYTF,TGTGCCAGCAGTCAATCTCACAGTAGATTCTACACCTTC